This TCR beta chain was captured in a study of blood T cell repertoires in COVID-19. Overall study context: The United States, Italy and Spain provided the acute and convalescent COVID-19 samples. In each case, the material was cDNA or gDNA derived from T cells, B-cell-depleted T cells, or PBMCs.

Source study methods: Reference gene primer amplification in the assay estimated nucleated cell counts. Clones were read by immunoSEQ multiplex PCR, and TCRdb kept only the in-frame ones, dropping some. That table is the source of V, J and clone size, and D and trimming were worked out from the DNA. The sample lists more than 70,000 clones, approximately 89% occurring once. This clone was detected once. The CDR3 is made up of 16 amino acids. Sequenced: peripheral blood. This clonotype was sampled from a man between 50 and 59 years old with active COVID-19. The chain combines TRBV21-1 with TRBJ1-5. TRBV21-1 is a pseudogene segment. The CDR3 DNA sequence: TGTGCCAGCAGCAAAGCGGGAGGGGGGAGCAATCAGCCCCAGCATTTT. This translates into CASSKAGGGSNQPQHF.